The rows below give T cell receptor beta chains drawn from one sample of a study of T cells in Graves' hyperthyroidism and ophthalmopathy. TCRdb independently ran MiXCR on the multiplex PCR reads; one entry per CDR3 protein. The sample includes 45,000 to 50,000 distinct CDR3 sequences, roughly 49% of them seen just once. Sequenced material: peripheral blood or thyroid tissue (not recorded which). These TCRs come from a woman between 50 and 59 years old with Graves' hyperthyroidism. Both conserved end residues are part of each CDR3. Fields, in order: V gene, D gene, clone size, J gene, CDR3 protein, CDR3 DNA. The D gene is left open where the match is weak. Clone size is given for some rows only: seen once, a few or many times, or a class if the clone is expanded.

TRBV28	.	many	TRBJ2-7	CASSTKVGDSSYEQYF	TGTGCCAGCAGTACGAAGGTGGGCGACAGCTCCTACGAGCAGTACTTC
TRBV7-9	.	medium-sized	TRBJ2-7	CASSPPGLDEQYF	TGTGCCAGCAGCCCTCCGGGGCTAGACGAGCAGTACTTC
TRBV12-3/TRBV12-4	.	few	TRBJ1-4	CASGVSGRVEKLFF	TGTGCCAGCGGAGTTTCGGGGAGGGTGGAAAAACTGTTTTTT
TRBV25-1	.	.	TRBJ2-7	CAWPGVLGYEQYF	TGTGCCTGGCCCGGAGTACTGGGCTACGAGCAGTACTTC
TRBV5-1	TRBD1	.	TRBJ2-7	CASREPGQGSYEQYF	TGCGCCAGCAGGGAGCCGGGACAGGGATCCTACGAGCAGTACTTC
TRBV5-1	TRBD2	.	TRBJ2-7	CASSLGGGRDLEQYF	TGCGCCAGCAGCTTGGGGGGCGGGAGAGATCTCGAGCAGTACTTC
TRBV24-1	.	many	TRBJ1-5	CATSHRGNQPQHF	TGTGCCACCAGCCATAGGGGGAATCAGCCCCAGCATTTT
TRBV7-9	.	many	TRBJ2-7	CASSLAIEQYF	TGTGCCAGCAGCTTAGCGATCGAGCAGTACTTC
TRBV2	TRBD1	once	TRBJ1-5	CASSDDKGAFNQPQHF	TGTGCCAGCAGCGACGATAAGGGGGCCTTTAATCAGCCCCAGCATTTT
TRBV20-1	TRBD2	.	TRBJ2-7	CSARILAGIYEQYF	TGCAGTGCTAGAATACTAGCGGGAATCTACGAGCAGTACTTC
TRBV7-2	.	many	TRBJ1-5	CASNLGWGQPQHF	TGTGCCAGCAACCTGGGGTGGGGACAGCCCCAGCATTTT
TRBV7-9	.	.	TRBJ1-2	CASSLSLEGYTF	TGTGCCAGCAGCTTAAGTTTGGAAGGCTACACCTTC
TRBV7-8	.	many	TRBJ1-1	CASSIGHTEAFF	TGTGCCAGCAGCATCGGACACACTGAAGCTTTCTTT
TRBV10-3	.	many	TRBJ1-1	CASDAGTEAFF	TGTGCCAGCGACGCGGGGACTGAAGCTTTCTTT
TRBV10-3	.	.	TRBJ1-4	CASDRPTNEKLFF	TGTGCCAGCGACAGACCAACTAATGAAAAACTGTTTTTT
TRBV5-6	.	many	TRBJ2-2	CASSFQSVTGELFF	TGTGCCAGCAGCTTTCAGAGTGTCACCGGGGAGCTGTTTTTT
TRBV7-9	TRBD2	.	TRBJ2-7	CASSQGVAGGEQYF	TGCGCCAGCAGCCAAGGCGTAGCGGGGGGCGAGCAGTACTTC
TRBV5-4	.	many	TRBJ1-1	CASSQTGTEAFF	TGTGCCAGCAGCCAGACGGGTACTGAAGCTTTCTTT
TRBV28	.	many	TRBJ1-1	CASTHPTKNTEAFF	TGTGCCAGCACCCATCCGACTAAGAACACTGAAGCTTTCTTT
TRBV7-3	.	.	TRBJ2-5	CASSPVPTGELQETQYF	TGTGCCAGCAGCCCCGTCCCCACCGGGGAGCTCCAAGAGACCCAGTACTTC
TRBV11-3	.	.	TRBJ2-7	CASSLFRSRTSYEQYF	TGTGCCAGCAGCCTATTTAGAAGCAGGACCTCCTACGAGCAGTACTTC
TRBV7-6	TRBD1	.	TRBJ2-6	CASSFPPGQGSGANVPAF	TGTGCCAGCAGCTTTCCCCCGGGACAGGGCTCTGGGGCTAACGTCCCGGCTTTC
TRBV27	.	.	TRBJ2-7	CASSTRSHGYEQYF	TGTGCCAGCAGCACAAGATCCCATGGTTACGAGCAGTACTTC
TRBV6-2/TRBV6-3	TRBD1	.	TRBJ1-5	CASTGTGGQPQHF	TGTGCCAGCACCGGGACAGGGGGACAGCCCCAGCATTTT
TRBV2	TRBD2	.	TRBJ2-7	CASSESGLAGGRTYEQYF	TGTGCCAGCAGTGAAAGTGGTCTAGCGGGAGGACGAACCTACGAGCAGTACTTC
TRBV10-3	.	.	TRBJ1-1	CTIKQGSNTETFF	TGTACCATAAAGCAGGGTTCGAACACTGAAACTTTCTTC
TRBV5-1	.	many	TRBJ2-6	CASSVTGFGANVLTF	TGCGCCAGCAGCGTTACGGGCTTTGGGGCCAACGTCCTGACTTTC
TRBV12-3/TRBV12-4	.	.	TRBJ2-7	CASTRGSSAGELYF	TGTGCCAGCACCCGGGGGAGTTCAGCCGGGGAGCTGTACTTC
TRBV2	.	many	TRBJ1-2	CASSEDGSSYGYTF	TGTGCCAGCAGTGAAGACGGATCAAGCTATGGCTACACCTTC
TRBV7-9	.	.	TRBJ2-7	CASSFPPGQGVGEQYF	TGTGCCAGCAGCTTTCCCCCGGGTCAGGGCGTGGGCGAGCAGTACTTC
TRBV20-1	TRBD2	many	TRBJ2-5	CSAKIRGSLRGETQYF	TGCAGTGCTAAAATACGCGGGAGTTTAAGGGGAGAGACCCAGTACTTC
TRBV20-1	TRBD1	.	TRBJ2-7	CSATGQSF	TGCAGTGCGACGGGACAGTCCTTC
TRBV29-1	TRBD1	many	TRBJ2-7	CSVLSPGQGREQYF	TGCAGCGTTTTATCTCCGGGACAGGGTCGCGAGCAGTACTTC
TRBV7-2	TRBD1	.	TRBJ1-1	CASSARDRQSEAFF	TGTGCCAGCAGCGCGCGGGACAGGCAGAGTGAAGCTTTCTTT
TRBV10-3	TRBD2	.	TRBJ2-7	CASSEGLAGANF	TGTGCCAGCAGTGAAGGACTAGCGGGCGCGAACTTC
TRBV12-3/TRBV12-4	.	.	TRBJ1-1	CANGGQLHTEAFF	TGTGCCAACGGCGGACAGCTCCACACTGAAGCTTTCTTT
TRBV28	.	few	TRBJ2-7	CASRTTGPTYYEQYF	TGTGCCAGCAGGACGACAGGACCAACCTACTACGAGCAGTACTTC
TRBV19	.	medium-sized	TRBJ2-6	CASSPYDNSGANVLTF	TGTGCCAGTAGTCCTTACGATAACTCTGGGGCCAACGTCCTGACTTTC
TRBV12-3/TRBV12-4	.	many	TRBJ1-1	CASSLAGIDTEAFF	TGTGCCAGCAGTTTAGCCGGGATAGACACTGAAGCTTTCTTT
TRBV20-1	.	.	TRBJ1-2	CSARGGRDGYTF	TGCAGTGCTAGGGGGGGGCGGGATGGCTACACCTTC
TRBV4-2	.	many	TRBJ2-7	CASSPDLRTPYEQYF	TGTGCCAGCAGCCCGGATTTGCGAACCCCCTACGAGCAGTACTTC
TRBV10-3	.	.	TRBJ2-7	CAISGVQGYEQYF	TGTGCCATCAGTGGCGTACAGGGCTACGAGCAGTACTTC
TRBV7-9	TRBD1	once	TRBJ1-2	CASSQIQGANYGYTF	TGTGCCAGCAGCCAAATACAGGGGGCGAACTATGGCTACACCTTC
TRBV7-2	.	many	TRBJ1-1	CTSSAGVGVAEAFF	TGTACCAGCAGCGCCGGGGTTGGAGTTGCTGAAGCTTTCTTT
TRBV28	.	many	TRBJ1-5	CASSLLGGGNQPQHF	TGTGCCAGCAGTTTATTAGGGGGTGGCAATCAGCCCCAGCATTTT
TRBV2	TRBD1	few	TRBJ1-2	CASSRGTATFYGYTF	TGTGCCAGCAGTAGGGGGACAGCGACCTTCTATGGCTACACCTTC
TRBV2	TRBD2	once	TRBJ2-5	CASSEWTSGGIETQYF	TGTGCCAGCAGTGAGTGGACTAGCGGGGGGATAGAGACCCAGTACTTC
TRBV10-3	TRBD2	.	TRBJ2-7	CAITSGRAYEQYF	TGTGCCATAACTAGCGGGAGGGCCTACGAGCAGTACTTC
TRBV11-2	TRBD2	many	TRBJ2-5	CASSPGTSGTGETQYF	TGTGCCAGCAGCCCCGGGACTAGCGGGACGGGGGAGACCCAGTACTTC
TRBV2	TRBD1	many	TRBJ2-3	CASSDRTGFSDTQYF	TGTGCCAGCAGTGATAGGACAGGGTTTTCAGATACGCAGTATTTT
TRBV27	TRBD1	.	TRBJ1-5	CTSRGTGKGQPQHF	TGTACCAGCAGGGGGACAGGGAAGGGGCAGCCCCAGCATTTT
TRBV5-8	.	many	TRBJ1-3	CASSSRNGNTIYF	TGTGCCAGCAGCTCACGGAATGGAAACACCATATATTTT
TRBV10-1	.	.	TRBJ1-1	CASSDGYTEAFF	TGCGCCAGCAGTGACGGATACACTGAAGCTTTCTTT
TRBV2	TRBD1	.	TRBJ1-6	CTSSEDRVNYNSPLHF	TGTACCAGCAGTGAGGACAGGGTCAATTATAATTCACCCCTCCACTTT
TRBV7-9	.	many	TRBJ2-7	CASSFREFYEQYF	TGTGCCAGCAGCTTCCGGGAATTCTACGAGCAGTACTTC
TRBV20-1	TRBD2	.	TRBJ2-7	CSASGLAGPYEQYF	TGCAGTGCTAGTGGACTAGCGGGTCCCTACGAGCAGTACTTC
TRBV7-8	TRBD2	.	TRBJ2-7	CASSSLAGEEQYF	TGTGCCAGCAGCTCTCTAGCGGGAGAAGAGCAGTACTTC
TRBV5-4	TRBD2	many	TRBJ2-2	CASSLTSGSTGELFF	TGTGCCAGCAGCTTGACTAGCGGGAGTACCGGGGAGCTGTTTTTT
TRBV9	.	.	TRBJ1-1	CASGVTADRNQAFF	TGTGCCAGCGGTGTAACGGCTGACAGAAATCAAGCTTTCTTT